The 26 T cell receptor beta chains presented below share a single source sample, sequenced in a study of blood T cell repertoires in COVID-19. Clones were read by immunoSEQ multiplex PCR, and TCRdb kept only the in-frame ones, dropping some. The sample lists around 54,000 clones, 70% to 90% occurring once. Sequencing was carried out using peripheral blood. These receptors all come from a human donor in a cohort sampled during active COVID-19.

The rearrangement joins TRBV28 to TRBJ1-2; no firm D call. The CDR3 contains 13 residues. CDR1 MDHEN and CDR2 SYDVKM come from the germline V gene. Trimming pared 5 bases from V and 5 bases from J, leaving 12 bases between. This chain's CDR3 is CASSVRTGYGYTF. CDR3 sequence (DNA): TGTGCCAGCAGTGTTAGGACTGGGTATGGCTACACCTTC.

J is TRBJ1-1 and V is TRBV5-4; D is unclear. Germline CDR1 is SGHNT and CDR2 is YYREEE (reference sequence). This CDR3 is 15 amino acids long. Trimming removed 4 bases from V and 4 bases from J, with 17 bases in between. The CDR3 here is CASSVKRGVLTEAFF. The CDR3 DNA is TGTGCCAGCAGCGTAAAGCGCGGGGTGCTCACTGAAGCTTTCTTT.

This chain uses TRBV11-3 with TRBJ2-1; 14 nucleotides agree with TRBD2. Germline CDR1 reads SGHNT; CDR2 reads YENEEA. The CDR3 has 19 residues. V shed 4 bases and J 4 bases; nucleotides not matched to a gene: 12. The CDR3 DNA is TGTGCCAGCAGCTATACCTCGGGACTAGCGGGAGATAGGTACAATGAGCAGTTCTTC. Translation gives CASSYTSGLAGDRYNEQFF.

J is TRBJ1-2 and V is TRBV5-1; TRBD1 is a possible D gene (6 bases). The CDR3 is 15 amino acids. Deletions cut 1 base from V and 1 base from J, with 11 bases between. Germline lookup yields CDR1 SGHRS and CDR2 YFSETQ. In DNA, the CDR3 is TGCGCCAGCAGCTTGTCGGGGGGCGATAACTATGGCTACACCTTC. Protein: CASSLSGGDNYGYTF.

The genes are TRBV7-3 and TRBJ2-2; 8 bases line up with TRBD2. From germline, CDR1 is SGHTA and CDR2 FQGTGA. The CDR3 consists of 16 residues. Unmatched junction bases numbered 6, after V lost 6 bases and J lost 0 bases. CDR3 DNA: TGTGCCAGCAGTCACCAAGCGGGGGCGAACACCGGGGAGCTGTTTTTT. Amino acid sequence: CASSHQAGANTGELFF.

The chain employs TRBV5-1 and TRBJ2-1, with D possibly matching TRBD2 (5 bases). The CDR3 length is 15 residues. The V end was cut by 4 bases, the J end by 5 bases, with 16 bases between. Looked up from germline, CDR1 is SGHRS and CDR2 is YFSETQ. CDR3 residues: CASSVEAGINNEQFF. The CDR3 DNA is TGCGCCAGCAGCGTGGAGGCGGGCATAAACAATGAGCAGTTCTTC.

CDR3 DNA: TGTGCCAGCAGCCAAGGACAGATCTCGGCCACTGAAGCTTTCTTT. Its translation is CASSQGQISATEAFF. The V and J genes are TRBV5-6 and TRBJ1-1, with D maybe TRBD1 (6 bases). The CDR3 is 15 residues long. V lost 4 bases, J lost 4 bases, and 17 bases lay in between. Looked up from germline, CDR1 is SGHDT and CDR2 is YYEEEE.

The table lists this clone with a count of one. V and J are TRBV5-8 and TRBJ1-5; TRBD1 might be the D (6 bases). Germline values: CDR1 SGHTS, CDR2 YDEGEE. Trimming cost V 1 base and J 3 bases, with 11 bases left between them. The CDR3 sequence is 15 residues long. The CDR3 sequence is CASSLTGRNNQPQHF. The CDR3 DNA reads as TGTGCCAGCAGCTTGACAGGGAGAAACAATCAGCCCCAGCATTTT.

This rearrangement joins TRBV30 to TRBJ2-1; 13 bases line up with TRBD2. Germline V gene lookup returns CDR1 GTSNPN and CDR2 SVGIG (reference sequence). V gave up 2 bases and J gave up 6 bases; unmatched junction bases: 10. The CDR3 extends over 17 amino acids. The chain's CDR3 is CAWSSGLAGVGGNEQFF. The CDR3 DNA reads TGTGCCTGGAGTAGCGGACTAGCGGGAGTTGGCGGCAATGAGCAGTTCTTC.

The chain links TRBV7-2 to TRBJ1-3; TRBD1 agrees at 7 bases. There are 16 residues in the CDR3. CDR1 and CDR2 (germline): SGHTA, FQGNSA. V lost 3 bases to trimming and J lost 0 bases; unmatched junction nucleotides: 5. The CDR3 bases are TGTGCCAGCAGCTTGACAGGGATTAGCTCTGGAAACACCATATATTTT. The encoded protein is CASSLTGISSGNTIYF.

J is TRBJ2-7 and V is TRBV19, with 11 bases aligning to TRBD2. V dropped 1 base and J dropped 6; count of bases not matched to a gene: 5. Looked up from germline, CDR1 is LNHDA and CDR2 is SQIVND (reference sequence). The CDR3 has 15 amino acids. The CDR3 DNA sequence: TGTGCCAGTAGTATAGCCCGCACTAGCGGGGGCGAGCAGTACTTC. It specifies CASSIARTSGGEQYF.

This clone was found once. The chain employs TRBV6-5 and TRBJ1-1, with TRBD1 matching over 8 bases. The germline V gene encodes CDR1 MNHEY and CDR2 SVGAGI. J was trimmed by 6 bases and V by 0 bases; bases with no gene match: 9. The CDR3 loop spans 16 amino acids. As DNA, the CDR3 is TGTGCCAGCAGTTACTCAGGCAGGGGGCTTTATGCTGAAGCTTTCTTT. Translation: CASSYSGRGLYAEAFF.

The gene calls are TRBV6-1 and TRBJ2-1; tentatively, D is TRBD1 (5 bases). Trimming pared 2 bases from V and 3 bases from J, leaving 8 bases between. CDR3 length equals 14 residues. Per the germline V gene, CDR1 is MNHNS and CDR2 is SASEGT. The CDR3 reads CASSEIGDYNEQFF. Written as DNA, the CDR3 is TGTGCCAGCAGTGAAATAGGGGACTACAATGAGCAGTTCTTC.

The chain combines TRBV27 with TRBJ1-6; TRBD1 is a possible D gene (6 bases). In germline, CDR1 is MNHEY, CDR2 SMNVEV (reference sequence). The CDR3 has 15 amino acids. The germline V and J ends were trimmed by 0 bases and 7 bases, with 10 bases remaining between them. The CDR3 reads CASSLSGQLNSPLHF. The CDR3 coding sequence is TGTGCCAGCAGTTTATCCGGACAGCTAAATTCACCCCTCCACTTT.

V is TRBV5-8 and J is TRBJ2-3; D remains unclear. V lost 0 bases and J 0 bases, leaving 14 bases between the germline ends. Germline-derived CDR1 and CDR2 are SGHTS and YDEGEE. There are 17 residues in the CDR3. CDR3: CASSLAPGIRSTDTQYF. The DNA of the CDR3 is TGTGCCAGCAGCTTGGCCCCAGGTATAAGAAGCACAGATACGCAGTATTTT. Complete variable domain (other parts from reference TRBV5-8 and TRBJ2-3): EAGVTQSPTHLIKTRGQQATLRCSPISGHTSVYWYQQALGLGLQFLLWYDEGEERNRGNFPPRFSGRQFPNYSSELNVNALELEDSALYLCASSLAPGIRSTDTQYFGPGTRLTVL.

This chain joins TRBV10-1 and TRBJ2-6; weak D call: TRBD2 (6 bases). V was shortened by 3 bases and J by 4 bases, with 10 bases between the two germline ends. The CDR3 has 15 amino acids. Per germline, CDR1 WNHNN and CDR2 SYGVQD (reference sequence). The CDR3 DNA sequence: TGCGCCAGCAGTGACGGGGGAACCGGGGCCAACGTCCTGACTTTC. Protein product: CASSDGGTGANVLTF.

V and J are TRBV28 and TRBJ2-1; D unclear. The CDR3 is 11 residues long. Germline CDR1 and CDR2: MDHEN and SYDVKM. V shed 5 bases and J shed 11 bases, with 10 bases lying between them. The CDR3 region is CASSLMNQQFF. The DNA for the CDR3 is TGTGCCAGCAGTCTAATGAATCAGCAGTTCTTC. Drawing the rest from reference TRBV28 and TRBJ2-1, the complete variable domain is DVKVTQSSRYLVKRTGEKVFLECVQDMDHENMFWYRQDPGLGLRLIYFSYDVKMKEKGDIPEGYSVSREKKERFSLILESASTNQTSMYLCASSLMNQQFFGPGTRLTVL.

This sequence joins TRBV7-9 and TRBJ2-3; tentative D call: TRBD2 (6 bases). The CDR3 runs 15 residues. The germline gives CDR1 SEHNR, CDR2 FQNEAQ (reference sequence). Trimming removed 5 bases from V and 3 bases from J, with 15 bases in between. CDR3 DNA sequence: TGTGCCAGCAGCCCCTCGGGGGTAGCTACAGATACGCAGTATTTT. Its protein product is CASSPSGVATDTQYF.

The rearrangement links TRBV28 to TRBJ1-5, with D tentatively TRBD1 (6 bases). Germline assignment: CDR1 MDHEN and CDR2 SYDVKM. This CDR3 comprises 15 residues. V dropped 5 bases and J dropped 4 bases, with 15 bases sitting between them. The CDR3 reads CASSSPGTTNQPQHF. For the CDR3, the DNA is TGTGCCAGCAGTAGCCCCGGGACAACTAATCAGCCCCAGCATTTT.

J is TRBJ1-2 and V is TRBV3-1 (or the pseudogene TRBV3-2); the D gene is possibly TRBD1 (6 bases). CDR1 and CDR2 (germline): LGHDT, YNNKEL (reference sequence). Between the trimmed V and J ends, which lost 0 bases and 0 bases, there was a span of 26 bases. The CDR3 consists of 21 residues. The CDR3 spells CASSQERMGGRGLSANYGYTF. CDR3 bases: TGTGCCAGCAGCCAAGAACGGATGGGCGGCAGGGGCCTGTCAGCTAACTATGGCTACACCTTC.

This clone turned up a few times. This chain connects TRBV7-8 to TRBJ1-2; D remains ambiguous. V lost 1 base and J lost 10, with 13 bases in between. In germline, CDR1 is SGHVS, CDR2 FQNEAQ. The CDR3 loop spans 13 amino acids. The CDR3 nucleotides read TGTGCCAGCAGCTTAGTAGGTGACACCGTCTACACCTTC. Its translation is CASSLVGDTVYTF. Drawing the rest from reference TRBV7-8 and TRBJ1-2, the complete variable domain is GAGVSQSPRYKVAKRGQDVALRCDPISGHVSLFWYQQALGQGPEFLTYFQNEAQLDKSGLPSDRFFAERPEGSVSTLKIQRTQQEDSAVYLCASSLVGDTVYTFGSGTRLTVV.

The V gene is TRBV10-3, the J gene TRBJ1-1; possibly TRBD1 for D (5 bases). Trimming cost V 0 bases and J 1 base, with 12 bases left between them. The CDR3 totals 16 residues. The germline V gene has CDR1 ENHRY and CDR2 SYGVKD. CDR3 in amino acids: CAISESSGAQNTEAFF. CDR3 in DNA: TGTGCCATCAGTGAGTCGTCTGGGGCCCAGAACACTGAAGCTTTCTTT.

The chain has TRBV3-1 (or the pseudogene TRBV3-2) and TRBJ2-3; TRBD2 matches 9 bases. CDR3 size: 16 residues. The germline V gene has CDR1 LGHDT and CDR2 YNNKEL (reference sequence). Trimming took 4 bases from V and 11 from J; bases not matched to a gene: 16. The CDR3 here is CASSPAGASGKREQYF. In nucleotides, the CDR3 is TGTGCCAGCAGCCCCGCGGGGGCTAGCGGGAAGAGGGAGCAGTATTTT.

A single count supports this clone. This chain links TRBV11-3 with TRBJ2-2; 7 bases map to TRBD2. The CDR3 is 13 amino acids. Looked up from germline, CDR1 is SGHNT and CDR2 is YENEEA. V shed 5 bases and J 7 bases; nucleotides not matched to a gene: 4. CDR3 residues: CASSPTGGGELFF. In nucleotides, the CDR3 is TGTGCCAGCAGCCCAACGGGAGGCGGGGAGCTGTTTTTT.

The rearrangement joins TRBV30 to TRBJ2-6, with D perhaps matching TRBD1 (5 bases). The germline V gene has CDR1 GTSNPN and CDR2 SVGIG (reference sequence). V was pared by 5 bases and J by 1 base, with 12 bases between. The CDR3 totals 15 residues. The CDR3 sequence is CAWDRPGSGANVLTF. Written as DNA, the CDR3 is TGTGCCTGGGACCGACCAGGGTCTGGGGCCAACGTCCTGACTTTC.

A few counts support this clone. This chain uses TRBV18 with TRBJ1-2; TRBD1 aligns across 10 bases. The CDR3 extends over 15 amino acids. Looked up from germline, CDR1 is KGHSH and CDR2 is LQKENI. With 6 bases clipped from V and 8 bases from J, the junction kept 12 bases outside the gene matches. The CDR3 region is CASSTQTGGEEGYTF. In nucleotides, the CDR3 is TGTGCCAGCTCGACACAGACAGGGGGCGAAGAAGGCTACACCTTC.